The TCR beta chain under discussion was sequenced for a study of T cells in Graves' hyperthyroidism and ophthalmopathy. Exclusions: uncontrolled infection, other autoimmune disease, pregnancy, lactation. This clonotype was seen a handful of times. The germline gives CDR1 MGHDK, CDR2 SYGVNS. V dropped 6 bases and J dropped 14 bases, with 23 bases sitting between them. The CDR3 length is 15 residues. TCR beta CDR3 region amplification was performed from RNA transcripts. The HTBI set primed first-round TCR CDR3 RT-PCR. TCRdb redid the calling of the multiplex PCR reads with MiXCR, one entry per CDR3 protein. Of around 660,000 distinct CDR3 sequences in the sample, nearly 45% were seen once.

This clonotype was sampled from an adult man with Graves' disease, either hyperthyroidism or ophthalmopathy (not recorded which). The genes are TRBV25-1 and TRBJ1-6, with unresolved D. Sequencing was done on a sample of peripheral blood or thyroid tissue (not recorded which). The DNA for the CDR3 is TGTGCCAGCAGCGCCATTCCGTTCGTGAGTACATCCCTCCACTTT. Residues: CASSAIPFVSTSLHF.